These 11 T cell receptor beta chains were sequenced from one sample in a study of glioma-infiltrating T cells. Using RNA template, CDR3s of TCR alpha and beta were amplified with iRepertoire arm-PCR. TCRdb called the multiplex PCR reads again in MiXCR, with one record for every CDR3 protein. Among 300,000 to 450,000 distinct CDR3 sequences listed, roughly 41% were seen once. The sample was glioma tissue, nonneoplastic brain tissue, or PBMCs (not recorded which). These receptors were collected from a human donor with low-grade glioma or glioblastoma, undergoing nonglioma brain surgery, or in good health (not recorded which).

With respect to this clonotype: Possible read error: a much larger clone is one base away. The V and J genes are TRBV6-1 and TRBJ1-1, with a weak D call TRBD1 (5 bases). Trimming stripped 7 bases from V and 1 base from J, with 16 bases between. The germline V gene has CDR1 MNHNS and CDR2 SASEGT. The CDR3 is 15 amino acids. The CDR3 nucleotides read TGTGCCAGCATCCGTGACAGCCATTCGAACACTGAAGCTTTCTTT. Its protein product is CASIRDSHSNTEAFF.

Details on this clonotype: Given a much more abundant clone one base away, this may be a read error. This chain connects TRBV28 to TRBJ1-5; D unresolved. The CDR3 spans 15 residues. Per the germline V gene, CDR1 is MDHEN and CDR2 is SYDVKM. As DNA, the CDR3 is TGTGCCAGCAGTTCATCAGCCTATAGCAATCAGCCCCAGAATTTT. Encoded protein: CASSSSAYSNQPQNF.

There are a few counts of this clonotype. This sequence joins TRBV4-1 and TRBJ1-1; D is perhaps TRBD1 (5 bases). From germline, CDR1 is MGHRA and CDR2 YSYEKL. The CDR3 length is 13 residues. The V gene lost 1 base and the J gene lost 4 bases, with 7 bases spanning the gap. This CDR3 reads CASSQGGFTEAFF. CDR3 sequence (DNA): TGCGCCAGCAGCCAAGGGGGGTTCACTGAAGCTTTCTTT.

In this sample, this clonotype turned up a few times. CDR3 DNA: TGCGCCAGCAGCCACTCCCCGGGACAGGGAGTCGAGCAGTACTTC. It encodes CASSHSPGQGVEQYF. The chain is built from TRBV4-3 and TRBJ2-7; 9 bases agree with TRBD1. Germline V gene sequence: CDR1 LGHNA, CDR2 YSLEER. The J segment lost 6 bases and the V segment lost 3 bases, leaving 9 bases of the junction unmatched. This CDR3 has 15 residues.

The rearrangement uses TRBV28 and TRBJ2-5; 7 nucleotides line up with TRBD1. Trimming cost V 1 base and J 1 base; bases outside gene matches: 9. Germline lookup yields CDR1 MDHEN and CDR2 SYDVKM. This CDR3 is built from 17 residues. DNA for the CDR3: TGTGCCAGCAGTTTATCCCCGGACAGGAAGGCCCAAGAGACCCAGTACTTC. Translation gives CASSLSPDRKAQETQYF.

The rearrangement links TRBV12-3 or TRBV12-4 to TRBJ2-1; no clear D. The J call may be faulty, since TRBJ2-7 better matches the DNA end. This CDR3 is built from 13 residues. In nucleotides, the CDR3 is TGTGCCAGCAGTTTAACACTGGTCGGTCGGCAGTACTTC. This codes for CASSLTLVGRQYF.

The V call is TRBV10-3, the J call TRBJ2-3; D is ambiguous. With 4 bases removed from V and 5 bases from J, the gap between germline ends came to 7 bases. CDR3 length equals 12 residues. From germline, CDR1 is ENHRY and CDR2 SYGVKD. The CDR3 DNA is TGTGCCATCAGTGCTTTAGAAGATACGCAGTATTTT. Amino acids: CAISALEDTQYF.

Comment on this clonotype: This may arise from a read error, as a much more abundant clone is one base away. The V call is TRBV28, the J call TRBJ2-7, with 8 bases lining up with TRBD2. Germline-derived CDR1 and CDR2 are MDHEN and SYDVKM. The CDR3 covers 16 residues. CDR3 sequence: CASSLVGAGGPVEQHF. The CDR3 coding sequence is TGTGCCAGCAGTTTAGTGGGGGCGGGAGGCCCAGTCGAGCAGCACTTC.

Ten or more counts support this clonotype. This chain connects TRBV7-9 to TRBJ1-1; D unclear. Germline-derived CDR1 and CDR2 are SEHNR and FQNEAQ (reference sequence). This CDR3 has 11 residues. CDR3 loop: CGKEWGTEAFF. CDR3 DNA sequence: TGTGGAAAGGAGTGGGGCACTGAAGCTTTCTTT.

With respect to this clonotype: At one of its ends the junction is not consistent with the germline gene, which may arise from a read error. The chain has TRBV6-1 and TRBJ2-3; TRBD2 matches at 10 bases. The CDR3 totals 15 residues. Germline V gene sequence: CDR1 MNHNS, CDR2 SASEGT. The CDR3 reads CASRPGLAFTDPQYF. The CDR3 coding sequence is TGTGCCAGCAGGCCGGGACTAGCGTTCACAGATCCGCAGTATTTT.

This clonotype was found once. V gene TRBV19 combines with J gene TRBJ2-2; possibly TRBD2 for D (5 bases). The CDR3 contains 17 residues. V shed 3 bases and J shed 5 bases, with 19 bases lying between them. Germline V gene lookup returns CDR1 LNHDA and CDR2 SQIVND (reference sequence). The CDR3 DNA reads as TGTGCCAGTAGTATTTCCGGACCCTTCAGAGGGACCGGGGAGCTGTTTTTT. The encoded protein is CASSISGPFRGTGELFF.